These 6 T cell receptor beta chains originate from one sample sequenced in a study of blood T cells in healthy people across ages. Next came a second PCR, run for about 6 to 12 cycles, which used a sample-barcoded 5' primer along with a J-beta primer mix. TCRdb recomputed calls from the 5' RACE reads with MiXCR, one row per CDR3 protein. Here the sample spans roughly 800,000 distinct CDR3 sequences, around a quarter being singletons. This same sample was also taken into another study, of T cells of mothers and their children.

Input material: blood. Receptors originate from a boy younger than 18 in good health.

This clonotype was detected a few times. The chain employs TRBV9 and TRBJ1-2; 9 bases align to TRBD1. CDR1 and CDR2 from the germline V gene are SGDLS and YYNGEE. Trimming at V came to 4 bases and at J to 5 bases, leaving 6 bases not matched to a gene. This CDR3 has 14 residues. CDR3 DNA sequence: TGTGCCAGCAGCACCGGGACAGGGACGTATGGCTACACCTTC. Translated, it gives CASSTGTGTYGYTF.

The V gene is TRBV29-1, the J gene TRBJ1-1; D remains ambiguous. The germline V gene has CDR1 SQVTM and CDR2 ANQGSEA. The CDR3 is 12 residues long. V was shortened by 3 bases and J by 6 bases, with 11 bases between the two germline ends. The CDR3 reads CSVDLQSAEAFF. For the CDR3, the DNA is TGCAGCGTTGACCTTCAGAGCGCTGAAGCTTTCTTT.

This clonotype was observed a handful of times. The genes are TRBV4-1 and TRBJ1-2, with TRBD1 as a possible D gene (5 bases). V was trimmed by 3 bases and J by 2 bases, leaving 7 bases between them. The CDR3 loop spans 13 amino acids. The germline CDR1 and CDR2 sequences are MGHRA and YSYEKL. The CDR3 coding sequence is TGCGCCAGCAGCCACGGGGACAACTATGGCTACACCTTC. It codes for CASSHGDNYGYTF.

CDR3 residues: CASSLLAGVPYEQYF. DNA for the CDR3: TGTGCCAGCAGCCTTTTAGCGGGAGTCCCCTACGAGCAGTACTTC. The chain combines TRBV7-3 with TRBJ2-7; 9 nucleotides match TRBD2. This CDR3 comprises 15 residues. Per the germline V gene, CDR1 is SGHTA and CDR2 is FQGTGA. J was trimmed by 2 bases and V by 5 bases; bases with no gene match: 7.

The genes are TRBV20-1 and TRBJ2-5, with a possible D match to TRBD1 (6 bases). The J call could be wrong; TRBJ2-7 is a better fit for the DNA end. The CDR3 has 13 residues. Germline V lookup: CDR1 DFQATT, CDR2 SNEGSKA (reference sequence). CDR3 in amino acids: CSARDIVSYEQYF. In nucleotides, the CDR3 is TGCAGTGCCCGGGACATCGTCTCCTACGAGCAGTACTTC.

This sequence joins TRBV15 and TRBJ1-1, with D perhaps TRBD1 (6 bases). Trimming removed 0 bases from V and 10 bases from J, with 12 bases in between. Germline V gene data show CDR1 as LNHNV and CDR2 as YYDKDF (reference sequence). The CDR3 length is 13 residues. CDR3 region: CATSRDRQERAFF. The CDR3 DNA follows: TGTGCCACCAGCAGAGACCGACAGGAACGAGCTTTCTTT.